This T cell receptor beta chain was profiled in a study of patients and donors after allogeneic stem cell transplantation. This CDR3 comprises 16 residues. The trim removed 3 bases at V and 3 bases at J, leaving 3 bases unmatched. TCRdb ran MiXCR on the RT-PCR reads and lists one entry per CDR3 protein. Of about a million distinct CDR3 sequences listed, roughly 18% are singletons. This clonotype was seen a few times. The chain joins TRBV12-3 or TRBV12-4 to TRBJ2-2; 11 positions agree with TRBD1. This clonotype was sampled from a human donor who was either an allogeneic HSCT recipient or a stem cell or donor lymphocyte infusion donor (not recorded which). It is not recorded whose cells these are; they may come from a transplant donor. Sequenced sample: blood, either unsorted or a sorted T cell fraction (not recorded which). CDR3 protein: CASSLGDRGYTGELFF. The CDR3 coding sequence is TGTGCCAGCAGTTTGGGGGACAGGGGGTACACCGGGGAGCTGTTTTTT.